This T cell receptor beta chain was sequenced in a study of CD8+ T cells in alopecia areata. Study-wide context: Administration of oral tofacitinib to treated patients was at 5 to 10 mg twice daily.

V was shortened by 7 bases and J by 7 bases, with 17 bases between the two germline ends. Germline values: CDR1 SEHNR, CDR2 FQNEAQ (reference sequence). The CDR3 covers 15 residues. The study's findings and limits: Higher clonality than in normal scalp was seen in lesional scalp, especially alopecia totalis/universalis. The study also sequences resident alphabeta T cells of normal skin in scalp samples. Unlike in mice, where it was clearer, TCR sharing across patients was less clear, possibly HLA-related.

To note about this clone: The antigen is undetermined.

Extracted RNA was reverse transcribed, and the resulting cDNA served as sequencing template. Repertoires were generated with immunoSEQ multiplex PCR, while TCRdb's copy carries only in-frame clones and drops some. The sample shows 250,000 or so clones, roughly two thirds of them seen only once. The chain carries TRBV7-9 and TRBJ1-6; D perhaps matches TRBD1 (5 bases). The sequence was collected from a human donor with alopecia areata. The sequences come from CD4+ T cells sorted from blood, collected at week 0. The CDR3 sequence: CASTRSGPGNSPLHF. CDR3 coding DNA: TGTGCCAGCACCCGGTCAGGGCCGGGCAATTCACCCCTCCACTTT.